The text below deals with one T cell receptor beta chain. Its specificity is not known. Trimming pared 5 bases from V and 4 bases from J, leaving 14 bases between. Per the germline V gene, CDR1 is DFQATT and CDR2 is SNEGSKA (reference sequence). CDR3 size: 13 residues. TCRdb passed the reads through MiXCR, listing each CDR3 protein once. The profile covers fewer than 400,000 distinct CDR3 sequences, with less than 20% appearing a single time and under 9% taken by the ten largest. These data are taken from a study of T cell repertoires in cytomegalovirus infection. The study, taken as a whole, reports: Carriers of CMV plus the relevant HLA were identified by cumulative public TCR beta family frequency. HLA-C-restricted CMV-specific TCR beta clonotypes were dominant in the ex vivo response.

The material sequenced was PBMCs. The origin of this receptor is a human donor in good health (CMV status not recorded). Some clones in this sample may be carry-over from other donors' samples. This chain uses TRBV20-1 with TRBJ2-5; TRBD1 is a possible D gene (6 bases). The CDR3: CSAAGTHGETQYF. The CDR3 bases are TGCAGTGCTGCCGGGACACACGGAGAGACCCAGTACTTC.